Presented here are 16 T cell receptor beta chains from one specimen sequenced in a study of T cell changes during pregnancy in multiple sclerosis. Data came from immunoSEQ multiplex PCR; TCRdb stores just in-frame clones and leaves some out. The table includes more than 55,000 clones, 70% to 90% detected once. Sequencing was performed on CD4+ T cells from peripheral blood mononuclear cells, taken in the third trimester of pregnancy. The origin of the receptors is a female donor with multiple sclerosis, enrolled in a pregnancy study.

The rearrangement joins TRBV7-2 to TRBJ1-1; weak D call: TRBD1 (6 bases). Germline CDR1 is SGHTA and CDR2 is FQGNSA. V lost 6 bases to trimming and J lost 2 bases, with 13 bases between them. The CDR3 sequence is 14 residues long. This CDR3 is CASRLGQSNTEAFF. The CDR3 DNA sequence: TGTGCCAGCAGGCTTGGACAGTCAAACACTGAAGCTTTCTTT.

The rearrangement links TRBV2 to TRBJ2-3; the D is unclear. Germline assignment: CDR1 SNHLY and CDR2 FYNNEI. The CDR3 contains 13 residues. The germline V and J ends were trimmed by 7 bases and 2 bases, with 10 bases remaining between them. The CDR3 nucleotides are TGTGCCAGCACGGCGGAGCTCACAGATACGCAGTATTTT. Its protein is CASTAELTDTQYF. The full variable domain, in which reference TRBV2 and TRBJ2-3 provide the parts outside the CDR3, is EPEVTQTPSHQVTQMGQEVILRCVPISNHLYFYWYRQILGQKVEFLVSFYNNEISEKSEIFDDQFSVERPDGSNFTLKIRSTKLEDSAMYFCASTAELTDTQYFGPGTRLTVL.

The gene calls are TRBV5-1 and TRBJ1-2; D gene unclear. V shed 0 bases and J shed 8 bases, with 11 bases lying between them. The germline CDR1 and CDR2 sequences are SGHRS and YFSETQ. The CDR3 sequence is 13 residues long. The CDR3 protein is CASSLANLGGYTF. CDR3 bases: TGCGCCAGCAGCTTGGCCAATCTGGGCGGCTACACCTTC.

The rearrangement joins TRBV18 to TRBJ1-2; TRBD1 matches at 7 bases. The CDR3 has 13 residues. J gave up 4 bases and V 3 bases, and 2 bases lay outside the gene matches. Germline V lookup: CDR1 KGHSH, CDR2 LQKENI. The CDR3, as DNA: TGTGCCAGCTCACCTGACAGGGCCTATGGCTACACCTTC. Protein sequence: CASSPDRAYGYTF.

CDR3: CASTIHGNTIYF. The CDR3 nucleotides read TGTGCCAGCACCATACATGGAAACACCATATATTTT. This chain uses TRBV5-6 with TRBJ1-3; no reliable D call. Germline V gene lookup returns CDR1 SGHDT and CDR2 YYEEEE. The CDR3 extends over 12 amino acids. The ends were cut back, 6 bases at V and 3 bases at J, with 7 bases in the middle.

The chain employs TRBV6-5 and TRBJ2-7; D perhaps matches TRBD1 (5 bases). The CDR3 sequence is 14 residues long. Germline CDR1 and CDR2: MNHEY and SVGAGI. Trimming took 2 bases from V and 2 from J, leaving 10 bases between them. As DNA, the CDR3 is TGTGCCAGCAGTTACGAGGTCAGGGCCTACGAGCAGTACTTC. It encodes CASSYEVRAYEQYF.

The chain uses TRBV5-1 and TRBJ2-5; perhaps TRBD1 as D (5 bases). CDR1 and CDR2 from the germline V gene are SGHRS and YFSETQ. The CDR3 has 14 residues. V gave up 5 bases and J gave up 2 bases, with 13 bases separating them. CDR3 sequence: CASRQQAVQETQYF. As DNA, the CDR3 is TGCGCCAGCAGGCAACAGGCCGTACAAGAGACCCAGTACTTC.

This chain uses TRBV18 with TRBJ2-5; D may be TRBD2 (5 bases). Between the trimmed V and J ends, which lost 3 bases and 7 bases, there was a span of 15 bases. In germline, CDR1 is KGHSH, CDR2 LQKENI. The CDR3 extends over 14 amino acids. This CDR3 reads CASSPVGPAGTQYF. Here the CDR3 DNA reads TGTGCCAGCTCACCTGTCGGCCCTGCGGGGACCCAGTACTTC.

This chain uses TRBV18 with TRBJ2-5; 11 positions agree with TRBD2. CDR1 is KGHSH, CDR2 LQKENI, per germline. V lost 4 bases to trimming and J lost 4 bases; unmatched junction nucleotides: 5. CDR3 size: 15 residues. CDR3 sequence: CASSLLAGGAETQYF. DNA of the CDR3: TGTGCCAGCTCACTGCTAGCGGGGGGAGCAGAGACCCAGTACTTC.

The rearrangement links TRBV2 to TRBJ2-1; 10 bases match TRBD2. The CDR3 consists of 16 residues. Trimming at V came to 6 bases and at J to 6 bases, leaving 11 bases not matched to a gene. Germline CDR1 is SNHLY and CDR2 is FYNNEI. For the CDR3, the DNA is TGTGCCAGCAGGATTACCGGGACTAGCGATTCCAATGAGCAGTTCTTC. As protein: CASRITGTSDSNEQFF. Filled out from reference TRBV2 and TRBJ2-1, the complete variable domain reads EPEVTQTPSHQVTQMGQEVILRCVPISNHLYFYWYRQILGQKVEFLVSFYNNEISEKSEIFDDQFSVERPDGSNFTLKIRSTKLEDSAMYFCASRITGTSDSNEQFFGPGTRLTVL.

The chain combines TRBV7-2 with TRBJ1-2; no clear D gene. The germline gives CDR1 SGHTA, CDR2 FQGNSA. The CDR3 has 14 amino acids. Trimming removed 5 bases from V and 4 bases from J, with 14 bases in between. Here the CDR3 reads CASSPPELIYGYTF. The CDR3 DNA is TGTGCCAGCAGCCCCCCTGAGTTGATCTATGGCTACACCTTC.

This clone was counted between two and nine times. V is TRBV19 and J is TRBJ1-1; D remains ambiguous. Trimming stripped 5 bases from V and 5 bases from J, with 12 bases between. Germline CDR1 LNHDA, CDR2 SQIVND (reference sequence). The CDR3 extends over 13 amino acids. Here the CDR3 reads CASSPREGTEAFF. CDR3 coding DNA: TGTGCCAGTAGTCCCCGGGAGGGTACTGAAGCTTTCTTT. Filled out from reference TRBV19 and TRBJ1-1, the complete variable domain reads DGGITQSPKYLFRKEGQNVTLSCEQNLNHDAMYWYRQDPGQGLRLIYYSQIVNDFQKGDIAEGYSVSREKKESFPLTVTSAQKNPTAFYLCASSPREGTEAFFGQGTRLTVV.

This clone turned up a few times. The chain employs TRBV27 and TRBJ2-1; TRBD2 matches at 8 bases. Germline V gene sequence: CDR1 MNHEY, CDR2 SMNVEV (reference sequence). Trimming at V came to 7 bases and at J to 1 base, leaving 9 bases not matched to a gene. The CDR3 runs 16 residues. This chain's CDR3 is CASMSGGLRSYNEQFF. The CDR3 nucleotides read TGTGCCAGCATGTCGGGGGGGCTGAGGTCCTACAATGAGCAGTTCTTC.

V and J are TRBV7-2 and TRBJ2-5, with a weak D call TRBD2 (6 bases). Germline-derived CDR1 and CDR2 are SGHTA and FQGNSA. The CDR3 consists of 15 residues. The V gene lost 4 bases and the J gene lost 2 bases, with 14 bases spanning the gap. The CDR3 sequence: CASSWGVGPQETQYF. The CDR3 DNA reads TGTGCCAGCAGCTGGGGGGTGGGGCCTCAAGAGACCCAGTACTTC.

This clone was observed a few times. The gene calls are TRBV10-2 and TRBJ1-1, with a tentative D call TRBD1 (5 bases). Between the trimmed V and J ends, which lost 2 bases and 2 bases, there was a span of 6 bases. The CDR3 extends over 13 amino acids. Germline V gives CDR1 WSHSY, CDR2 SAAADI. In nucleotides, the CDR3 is TGCGCCAGCAGTGAGGACAGAAACACTGAAGCTTTCTTT. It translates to CASSEDRNTEAFF.

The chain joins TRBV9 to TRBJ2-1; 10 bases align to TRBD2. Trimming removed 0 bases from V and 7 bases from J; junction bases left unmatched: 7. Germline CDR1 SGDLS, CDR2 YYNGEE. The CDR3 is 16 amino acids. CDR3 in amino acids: CASSVGGTSVWNEQFF. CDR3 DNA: TGTGCCAGCAGCGTAGGTGGGACTAGCGTTTGGAATGAGCAGTTCTTC.